The 17 T cell receptor beta chains in this list originate from one sample, sequenced in a study of T cells in Graves' hyperthyroidism and ophthalmopathy (dated by TCRdb to between 2018 and 2021). The method was multiplex PCR. Sequencing took place on an Illumina HiSeq 2000. Amplification of TCR beta CDR3 regions was carried out from RNA transcripts. The first round of RT-PCR for the TCR CDR3 was performed with the HTBI primer set and the Qiagen OneStep RT-PCR kit. The public reads were quality trimmed at Q25 with fastp and then assembled into clones with MiXCR by TCRdb, keeping productive beta chains. CDR3 protein duplicates are merged, each entry listing the most common genes and DNA. Present in this sample are some 50,000 distinct CDR3 sequences, around half of which were seen just once. The ten biggest clones cover 8% to 10% of the sample. Sequencing was carried out using blood. Receptor source: a woman aged 45 to 65 with Graves' ophthalmopathy.

This clonotype was counted between two and nine times. As the CDR3 is not closed by the conserved phenylalanine or tryptophan, this likely results from a read error. It is unclear where the CDR3 begins or ends on the DNA, so no DNA is shown, and the CDR3 is as TCRdb lists it. V usage is TRBV15 and J usage is TRBJ2-6. The CDR3 comprises 8 residues, both ends counted. CDR1 is LNHNV and CDR2 is YYDKDF in the germline V gene (reference sequence). The CDR3 here is CATSRAMD.

CDR3 in DNA: TGTGCCAGCAGCGACCGAGCGAATACGCAGTATTTT. This codes for CASSDRANTQYF. V and J are TRBV7-3 and TRBJ2-3; D ambiguous. V lost 5 bases and J 7 bases, leaving 10 bases between the germline ends. The CDR3 contains 12 residues. Germline loops: CDR1 SGHTA, CDR2 FQGTGA.

The chain joins TRBV10-1 to TRBJ2-5, with 10 bases aligning to TRBD2. The V and J ends lost 0 bases and 0 bases, in that order; junction bases with no gene match: 16. There are 21 residues in the CDR3. CDR1 WNHNN and CDR2 SYGVQD come from the germline V gene (reference sequence). CDR3 in amino acids: CASSESILAGLGGRDQETQYF. In nucleotides, the CDR3 is TGCGCCAGCAGTGAGTCGATACTAGCGGGGCTCGGGGGCCGTGACCAAGAGACCCAGTACTTC.

A word on this clonotype: Compared with germline, one end of the junction differs, possibly owing to a read error. V usage is TRBV20-1 and J usage is TRBJ2-7; TRBD2 matches 10 bases. Germline CDR1 is DFQATT and CDR2 is SNEGSKA (reference sequence). The CDR3 contains 14 residues. The CDR3 loop reads CSAPGTSEAYVQYF. CDR3 nucleotides: TGCAGTGCTCCCGGGACTAGCGAAGCCTACGTGCAGTACTTC.

J is TRBJ1-5 and V is TRBV20-1; D unclear. Germline-derived CDR1 and CDR2 are DFQATT and SNEGSKA (reference sequence). The V end was cut by 0 bases, the J end by 10 bases, with 19 bases between. The length of the CDR3 is 15 residues. The CDR3 region has the DNA TGCAGTGCTAGAGAGGGCTATCCGGGGAATTCACCCCAGCATTTT. As protein: CSAREGYPGNSPQHF.

The V and J genes are TRBV20-1 and TRBJ1-1, with D perhaps matching TRBD1 (6 bases). This CDR3 spans 11 amino acids. Per germline, CDR1 DFQATT and CDR2 SNEGSKA (reference sequence). V lost 3 bases, J lost 8 bases, and 10 bases lay in between. CDR3: CSARADREAFF. CDR3 in DNA: TGCAGTGCTAGGGCCGACAGGGAAGCTTTCTTT.

This chain joins TRBV29-1 and TRBJ2-5, with TRBD1 matching over 12 bases. V lost 5 bases and J lost 13; bases outside the gene matches: 8. Germline assignment: CDR1 SQVTM and CDR2 ANQGSEA. This CDR3 has 12 residues. As DNA, the CDR3 is TGCAGCGTTTTTCAAGGGACAGGGGGCTTGTACTTC. This translates into CSVFQGTGGLYF.

The rearrangement uses TRBV29-1 and TRBJ2-5; 7 bases are shared with TRBD2. Germline CDR1 SQVTM, CDR2 ANQGSEA. The CDR3 loop spans 11 amino acids. This chain's CDR3 is CSFGGGETQYF. DNA of the CDR3: TGCAGTTTTGGGGGAGGGGAGACCCAGTACTTC.

This clonotype has at least ten counts. V gene TRBV28 combines with J gene TRBJ2-7; 7 bases fit TRBD2. The J segment lost 3 bases and the V segment lost 7 bases, leaving 12 bases of the junction unmatched. CDR1 is MDHEN, CDR2 SYDVKM, per germline. CDR3 length: 15 residues. The CDR3 DNA reads TGTGCCAGCACGGATCGGCGCGGGGGAGTCTACGAGCAGTACTTC. Protein product: CASTDRRGGVYEQYF.

As to this clonotype: This sequence may be a read error, since a much larger clone differs from it by one base. The chain employs TRBV24-1 and TRBJ2-3; perhaps TRBD2 as D (7 bases). CDR1 and CDR2 (germline): KGHDR, SFDVKD. The CDR3 is made up of 17 amino acids. As DNA, the CDR3 is TGTGCCAGCAGCCGTCCCCCACTCCGCGGGGGCACAGATACGCAGTCTTTT. The encoded protein is CASSRPPLRGGTDTQSF.

This clonotype was observed at least ten times. The chain couples TRBV7-3 to TRBJ2-3; D tentatively fits TRBD1 or TRBD2 (5 bases each). V gave up 0 bases and J gave up 5 bases, with 15 bases separating them. The CDR3 runs to 16 residues. The germline V gene encodes CDR1 SGHTA and CDR2 FQGTGA. The CDR3 sequence: CASSLTPTWGLDTQYF. The CDR3 coding sequence is TGTGCCAGCAGCTTAACGCCTACATGGGGGTTAGATACGCAGTATTTT.

Concerning this clonotype: One junction end does not reproduce the germline sequence, and a read error may be involved. The chain uses TRBV9 and TRBJ1-4; 7 bases are a match to TRBD1. CDR3 size: 14 residues. CDR1 is SGDLS, CDR2 YYNGEE, per germline. The chain's CDR3 is CARSATSGGEKLFF. DNA of the CDR3: TGTGCCCGCAGCGCGACTTCAGGGGGTGAAAAACTGTTTTTT. Full variable domain (rest looked up from reference TRBV9 and TRBJ1-4): DSGVTQTPKHLITATGQRVTLRCSPRSGDLSVYWYQQSLDQGLQFLIQYYNGEERAKGNILERFSAQQFPDLHSELNLSSLELGDSALYFCARSATSGGEKLFFGSGTQLSVL.

This chain joins TRBV5-1 and TRBJ2-5, with D possibly being TRBD1 or TRBD2 (6 bases each). CDR1 SGHRS and CDR2 YFSETQ come from the germline V gene. The CDR3 covers 16 residues. Trimming took off 0 bases at V and 0 bases at J, with 12 bases between the two ends. The CDR3 is CASSLGLGGYQETQYF. The CDR3 region has the DNA TGCGCCAGCAGCTTGGGGTTAGGGGGGTACCAAGAGACCCAGTACTTC. Full variable domain (missing parts from reference TRBV5-1 and TRBJ2-5): KAGVTQTPRYLIKTRGQQVTLSCSPISGHRSVSWYQQTPGQGLQFLFEYFSETQRNKGNFPGRFSGRQFSNSRSEMNVSTLELGDSALYLCASSLGLGGYQETQYFGPGTRLLVL.

The chain employs TRBV10-1 and TRBJ1-4; D might be TRBD1 (6 bases). Germline V CDR1 and CDR2: WNHNN, SYGVQD (reference sequence). The CDR3 is made up of 18 amino acids. Trimming removed 2 bases from V and 5 bases from J, with 21 bases in between. CDR3 in amino acids: CASSEDKGGATLNEKLFF. The CDR3 region has the DNA TGCGCCAGCAGTGAGGATAAGGGGGGGGCCACACTGAATGAAAAACTGTTTTTT.

The table lists this clonotype with many counts. The chain joins TRBV3-1 to TRBJ2-7; a possible D gene is TRBD2 (5 bases). V lost 1 base, J lost 2 bases, and 12 bases lay in between. The CDR3 consists of 15 residues. Germline V gene data show CDR1 as LGHDT and CDR2 as YNNKEL (reference sequence). The chain's CDR3 is CASSQGWSGTYEQYF. CDR3 bases: TGTGCCAGCAGCCAAGGATGGTCGGGGACCTACGAGCAGTACTTC.

This chain joins TRBV20-1 and TRBJ2-3; 11 bases are shared with TRBD2. Trimming cost V 3 bases and J 8 bases; bases outside gene matches: 13. The germline V gene encodes CDR1 DFQATT and CDR2 SNEGSKA (reference sequence). This CDR3 region has 16 residues. CDR3 DNA: TGCAGTGCTAGGGTTAGCGGGAGGGCAGAGCGGACTACGCAGTATTTT. Translation gives CSARVSGRAERTTQYF.

This clonotype is classed as medium-sized. The V and J genes are TRBV29-1 and TRBJ1-5; 8 bases line up with TRBD1. The CDR3 length is 13 residues. Germline values: CDR1 SQVTM, CDR2 ANQGSEA. With 3 bases clipped from V and 2 bases from J, the junction kept 0 bases outside the gene matches. The CDR3 sequence: CSVETGGNQPQHF. The CDR3 nucleotides read TGCAGCGTTGAGACAGGGGGCAATCAGCCCCAGCATTTT.